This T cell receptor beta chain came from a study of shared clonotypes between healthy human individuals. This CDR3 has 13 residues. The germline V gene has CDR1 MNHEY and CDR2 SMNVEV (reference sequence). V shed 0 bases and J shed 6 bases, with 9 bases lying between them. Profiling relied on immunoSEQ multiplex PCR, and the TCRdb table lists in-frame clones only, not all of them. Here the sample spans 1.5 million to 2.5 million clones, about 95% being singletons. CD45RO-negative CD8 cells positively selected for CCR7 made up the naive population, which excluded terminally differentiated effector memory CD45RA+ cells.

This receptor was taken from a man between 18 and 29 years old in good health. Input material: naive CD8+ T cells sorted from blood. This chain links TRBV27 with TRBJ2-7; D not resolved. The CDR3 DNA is TGTGCCAGCAGTTTATCCCCGGCCTCCGAGCAGTACTTC. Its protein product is CASSLSPASEQYF.